Sequencing of this TCR beta chain was carried out in a study of monozygotic twins with inflammatory bowel disease. The study's findings and limits: Individual T cell subtypes were not distinguishable.

The CDR3 length is 17 residues. The germline CDR1 and CDR2 sequences are SGHNT and YENEEA. On this clonotype itself: Its antigen is not identified.

Reprocessing the 5' RACE reads, TCRdb reports a single entry for every CDR3 protein and omits DNA. Recorded for this sample: about 300,000 distinct CDR3 sequences. The chain recombines TRBV11-3 with TRBJ2-2. The sequence derives from a human donor with ulcerative colitis or Crohn's disease, or a healthy co-twin of an affected twin (not recorded which). The sequenced sample consisted of blood. Here the CDR3 reads CASSLDSQTGNTGELFF.